This TCR beta chain was recovered during a study of blood T cell repertoires in COVID-19. Per the original data handling: How many nucleated cells were present was estimated from reference gene primer amplification. TCRdb's copy holds only in-frame clones and misses some; the assay was immunoSEQ multiplex PCR. V and J calls and clone size are those listed in that table; D and trimming were worked out from the DNA. This sample carries fewer than 350,000 clones, 86% of them seen once, and the ten largest clones take 2.1%. Germline V CDR1 and CDR2: MNHEY, SMNVEV (reference sequence). The V gene end was trimmed by 5 bases and the J gene end by 0 bases; junction bases not matched to a gene: 6. This CDR3 spans 15 amino acids.

The receptor was derived from a woman in her 30s who had recovered from COVID-19. The rearrangement uses TRBV27 and TRBJ1-1; TRBD1 matches at 7 bases. Material for sequencing was peripheral blood. The CDR3 region is CASSPAGTVNTEAFF. The CDR3, as DNA: TGTGCCAGCAGTCCAGCCGGGACAGTGAACACTGAAGCTTTCTTT.